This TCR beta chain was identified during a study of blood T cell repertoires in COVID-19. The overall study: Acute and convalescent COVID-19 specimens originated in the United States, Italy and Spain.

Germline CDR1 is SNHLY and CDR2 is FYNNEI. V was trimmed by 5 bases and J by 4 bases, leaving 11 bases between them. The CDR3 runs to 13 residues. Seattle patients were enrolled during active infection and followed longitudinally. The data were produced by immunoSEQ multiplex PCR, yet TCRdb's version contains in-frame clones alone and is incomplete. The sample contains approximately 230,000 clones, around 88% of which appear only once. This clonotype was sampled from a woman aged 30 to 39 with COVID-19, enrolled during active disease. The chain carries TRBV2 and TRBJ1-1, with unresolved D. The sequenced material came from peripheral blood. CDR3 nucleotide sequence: TGTGCCAGCAGTCAAAGTGTCGGCACTGAAGCTTTCTTT. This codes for CASSQSVGTEAFF.